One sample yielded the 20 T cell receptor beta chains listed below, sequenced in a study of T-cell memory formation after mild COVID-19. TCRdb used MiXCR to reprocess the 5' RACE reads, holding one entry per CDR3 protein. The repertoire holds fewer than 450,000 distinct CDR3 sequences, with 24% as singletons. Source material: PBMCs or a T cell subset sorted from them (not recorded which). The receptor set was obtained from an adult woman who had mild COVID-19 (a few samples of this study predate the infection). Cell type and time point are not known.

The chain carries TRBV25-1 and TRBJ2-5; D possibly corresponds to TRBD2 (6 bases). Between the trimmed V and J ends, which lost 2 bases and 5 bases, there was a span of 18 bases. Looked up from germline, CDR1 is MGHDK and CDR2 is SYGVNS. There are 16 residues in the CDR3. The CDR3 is CASSERVGGVGETQYF. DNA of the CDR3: TGTGCCAGCAGTGAACGTGTGGGGGGAGTAGGGGAGACCCAGTACTTC.

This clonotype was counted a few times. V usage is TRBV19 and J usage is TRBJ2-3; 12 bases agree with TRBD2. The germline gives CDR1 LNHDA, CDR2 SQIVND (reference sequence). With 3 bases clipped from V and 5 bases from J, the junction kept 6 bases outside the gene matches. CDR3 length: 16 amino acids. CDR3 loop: CASSIGLAGGRDTQYF. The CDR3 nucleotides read TGTGCCAGTAGTATCGGCCTAGCGGGGGGGCGAGATACGCAGTATTTT.

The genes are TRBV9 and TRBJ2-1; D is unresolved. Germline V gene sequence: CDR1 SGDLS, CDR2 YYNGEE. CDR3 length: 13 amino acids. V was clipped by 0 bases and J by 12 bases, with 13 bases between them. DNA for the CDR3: TGTGCCAGCAGCGTAGTTGTAAGGTCCAGGCAGTTCTTC. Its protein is CASSVVVRSRQFF.

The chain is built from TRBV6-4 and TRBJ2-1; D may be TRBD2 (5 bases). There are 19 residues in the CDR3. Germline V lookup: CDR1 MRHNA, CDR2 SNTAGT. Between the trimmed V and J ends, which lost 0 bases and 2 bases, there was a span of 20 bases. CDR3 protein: CASSDSLRRGRFAYNEQFF. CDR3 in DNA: TGTGCCAGCAGTGACTCGCTTCGTCGGGGAAGGTTCGCCTACAATGAGCAGTTCTTC.

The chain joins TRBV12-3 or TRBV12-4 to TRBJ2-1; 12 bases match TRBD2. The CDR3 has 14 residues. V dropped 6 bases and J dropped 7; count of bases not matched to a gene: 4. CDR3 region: CASRLAGGQNEQFF. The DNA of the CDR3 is TGTGCCAGCAGACTAGCGGGAGGTCAAAATGAGCAGTTCTTC.

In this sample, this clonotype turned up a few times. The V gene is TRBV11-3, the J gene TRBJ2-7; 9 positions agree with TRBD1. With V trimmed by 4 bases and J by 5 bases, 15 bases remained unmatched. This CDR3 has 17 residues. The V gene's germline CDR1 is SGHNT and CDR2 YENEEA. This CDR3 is CASSSLEWGQGVNEQYF. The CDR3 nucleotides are TGTGCCAGCAGCTCCCTCGAATGGGGACAGGGTGTCAACGAGCAGTACTTC.

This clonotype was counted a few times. The CDR3 loop is CSVDAGQGDGYTF. For the CDR3, the DNA is TGCAGCGTCGACGCTGGACAGGGGGATGGCTACACCTTC. The V and J genes are TRBV29-1 and TRBJ1-2; 10 nucleotides line up with TRBD1. V shed 6 bases and J 6 bases; nucleotides not matched to a gene: 7. There are 13 residues in the CDR3. Germline V gene data show CDR1 as SQVTM and CDR2 as ANQGSEA.

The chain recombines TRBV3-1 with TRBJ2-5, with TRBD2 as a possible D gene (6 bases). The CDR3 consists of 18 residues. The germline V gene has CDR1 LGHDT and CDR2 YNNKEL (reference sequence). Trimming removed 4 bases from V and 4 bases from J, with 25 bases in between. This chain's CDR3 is CASSPARVSGAVRETQYF. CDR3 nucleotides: TGTGCCAGCAGCCCTGCCAGGGTGTCGGGAGCGGTACGAGAGACCCAGTACTTC.

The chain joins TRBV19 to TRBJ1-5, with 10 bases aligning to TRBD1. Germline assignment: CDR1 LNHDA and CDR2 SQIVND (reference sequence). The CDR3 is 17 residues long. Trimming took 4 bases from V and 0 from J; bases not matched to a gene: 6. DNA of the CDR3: TGTGCCAGTAGTACGGACAGGGGGACCTATAGCAATCAGCCCCAGCATTTT. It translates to CASSTDRGTYSNQPQHF.

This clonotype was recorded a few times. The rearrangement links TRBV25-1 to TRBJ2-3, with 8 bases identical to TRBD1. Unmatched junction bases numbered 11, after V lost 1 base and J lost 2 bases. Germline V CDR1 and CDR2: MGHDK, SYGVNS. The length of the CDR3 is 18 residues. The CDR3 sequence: CASSEFLGRGLVTDTQYF. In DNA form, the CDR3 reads TGTGCCAGCAGTGAATTTTTAGGCAGGGGGCTTGTCACAGATACGCAGTATTTT. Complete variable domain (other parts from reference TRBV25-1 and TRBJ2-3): EADIYQTPRYLVIGTGKKITLECSQTMGHDKMYWYQQDPGMELHLIHYSYGVNSTEKGDLSSESTVSRIRTEHFPLTLESARPSHTSQYLCASSEFLGRGLVTDTQYFGPGTRLTVL.

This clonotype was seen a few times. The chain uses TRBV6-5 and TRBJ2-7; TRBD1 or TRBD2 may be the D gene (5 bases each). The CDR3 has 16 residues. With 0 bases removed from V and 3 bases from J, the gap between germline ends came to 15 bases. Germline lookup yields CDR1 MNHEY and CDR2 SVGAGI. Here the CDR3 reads CASSYSGVMGFYEQYF. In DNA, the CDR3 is TGTGCCAGCAGTTACTCGGGGGTTATGGGTTTCTACGAGCAGTACTTC.

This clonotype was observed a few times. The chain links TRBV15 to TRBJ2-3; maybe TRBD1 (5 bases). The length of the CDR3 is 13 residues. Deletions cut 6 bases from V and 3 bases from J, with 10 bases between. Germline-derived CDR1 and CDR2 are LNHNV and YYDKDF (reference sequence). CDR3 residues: CATREQVTDTQYF. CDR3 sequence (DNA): TGTGCCACCAGAGAACAGGTTACAGATACGCAGTATTTT.

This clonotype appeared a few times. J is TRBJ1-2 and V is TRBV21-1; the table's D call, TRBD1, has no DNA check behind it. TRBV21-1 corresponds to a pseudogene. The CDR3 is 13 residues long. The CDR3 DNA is TGTGCCAGCCTCCGGGGTCTCTGCTATGGCTACACCTTC. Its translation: CASLRGLCYGYTF.

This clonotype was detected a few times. The CDR3 loop reads CASSPFTGKEFNEQFF. The CDR3 DNA sequence: TGTGCCAGCAGTCCTTTTACAGGGAAGGAATTCAATGAGCAGTTCTTC. The genes are TRBV5-6 and TRBJ2-1; weak D call: TRBD1 (6 bases). V lost 5 bases to trimming and J lost 6 bases, with 21 bases between them. The length of the CDR3 is 16 residues. Per the germline V gene, CDR1 is SGHDT and CDR2 is YYEEEE.

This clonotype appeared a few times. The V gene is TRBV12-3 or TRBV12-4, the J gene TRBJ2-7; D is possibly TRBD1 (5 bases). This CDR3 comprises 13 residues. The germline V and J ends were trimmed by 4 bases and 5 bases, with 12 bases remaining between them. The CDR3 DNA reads TGTGCCAGCAGTTGGGGCGGTGGGGACGAGCAGTACTTC. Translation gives CASSWGGGDEQYF.

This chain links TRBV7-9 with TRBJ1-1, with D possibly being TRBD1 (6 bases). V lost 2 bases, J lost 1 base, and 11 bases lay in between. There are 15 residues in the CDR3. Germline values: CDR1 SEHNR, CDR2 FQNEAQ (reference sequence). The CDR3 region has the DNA TGTGCCAGCAGCTTACGGGGGCGGCAGAACACTGAAGCTTTCTTT. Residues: CASSLRGRQNTEAFF.

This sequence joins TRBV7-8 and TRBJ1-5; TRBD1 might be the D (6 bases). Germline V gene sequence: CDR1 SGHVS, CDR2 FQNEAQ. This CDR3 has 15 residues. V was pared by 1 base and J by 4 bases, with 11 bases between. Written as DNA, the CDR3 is TGTGCCAGCAGCTTAGGGCAGGGGACTAATCAGCCCCAGCATTTT. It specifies CASSLGQGTNQPQHF.

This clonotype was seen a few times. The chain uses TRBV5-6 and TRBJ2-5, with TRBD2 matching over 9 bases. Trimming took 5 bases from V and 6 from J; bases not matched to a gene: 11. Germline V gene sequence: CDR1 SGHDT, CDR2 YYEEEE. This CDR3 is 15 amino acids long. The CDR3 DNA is TGTGCCAGCAGTTCGGTCCTAGCGGGGAAGCAGACCCAGTACTTC. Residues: CASSSVLAGKQTQYF.

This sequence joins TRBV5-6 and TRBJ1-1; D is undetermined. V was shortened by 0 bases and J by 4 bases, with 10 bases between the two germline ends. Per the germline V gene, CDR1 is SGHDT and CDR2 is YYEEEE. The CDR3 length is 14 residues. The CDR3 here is CASSLDGFRTEAFF. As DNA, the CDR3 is TGTGCCAGCAGCTTGGACGGGTTTCGCACTGAAGCTTTCTTT. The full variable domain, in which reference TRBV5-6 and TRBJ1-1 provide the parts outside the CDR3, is DAGVTQSPTHLIKTRGQQVTLRCSPKSGHDTVSWYQQALGQGPQFIFQYYEEEERQRGNFPDRFSGHQFPNYSSELNVNALLLGDSALYLCASSLDGFRTEAFFGQGTRLTVV.

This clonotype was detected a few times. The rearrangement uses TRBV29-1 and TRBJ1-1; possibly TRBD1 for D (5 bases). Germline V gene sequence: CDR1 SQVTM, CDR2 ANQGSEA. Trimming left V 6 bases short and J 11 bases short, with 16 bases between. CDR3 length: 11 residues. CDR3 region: CSVATGQEAFF. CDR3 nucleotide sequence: TGCAGCGTCGCTACTGGACAAGAGGCTTTCTTT.